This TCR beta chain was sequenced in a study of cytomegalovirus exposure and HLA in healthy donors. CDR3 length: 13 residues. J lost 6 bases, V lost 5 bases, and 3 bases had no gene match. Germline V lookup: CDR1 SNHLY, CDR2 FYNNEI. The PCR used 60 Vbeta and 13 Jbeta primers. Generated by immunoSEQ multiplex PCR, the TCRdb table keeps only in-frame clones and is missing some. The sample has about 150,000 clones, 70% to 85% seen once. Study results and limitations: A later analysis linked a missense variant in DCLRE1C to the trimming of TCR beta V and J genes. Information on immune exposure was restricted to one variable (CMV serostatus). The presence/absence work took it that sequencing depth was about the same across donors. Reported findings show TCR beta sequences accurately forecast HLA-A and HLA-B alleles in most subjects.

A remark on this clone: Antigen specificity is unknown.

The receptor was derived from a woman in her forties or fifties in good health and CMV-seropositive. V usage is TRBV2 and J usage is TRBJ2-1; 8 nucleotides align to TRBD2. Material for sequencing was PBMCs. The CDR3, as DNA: TGTGCCAGCAGTAGCGGGGGCCGCAATGAGCAGTTCTTC. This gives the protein CASSSGGRNEQFF. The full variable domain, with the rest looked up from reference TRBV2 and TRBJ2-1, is EPEVTQTPSHQVTQMGQEVILRCVPISNHLYFYWYRQILGQKVEFLVSFYNNEISEKSEIFDDQFSVERPDGSNFTLKIRSTKLEDSAMYFCASSSGGRNEQFFGPGTRLTVL.